These 17 T cell receptor beta chains were all obtained from the same sample, sequenced in a study of response to subunit inactivated influenza vaccine (dated by TCRdb to 2017 to 2018). The library came from RT-PCR. Sequencing used an Illumina HiSeq 2500. TCRdb took the public reads, trimmed them with fastp at Q25, ran MiXCR for clone calling and kept in-frame beta chains. Each CDR3 protein gets just one entry, which takes the most common genes and DNA from the rows behind it. This sample gives 500,000 or so distinct CDR3 sequences in total; approximately 15% of them show up just once. Roughly 3% of the sample is in the top ten clones. The material sequenced was CD4+ T cells sorted from PBMCs, taken roughly 24 months after vaccination. Source of these receptors: a man aged 50 to 69 who received an inactivated influenza vaccine. Donor details come from another sample of the same person, matched by shared clones.

This clonotype was detected a few times. The chain carries TRBV11-2 and TRBJ1-1; D uncertain. Between the trimmed V and J ends, which lost 5 bases and 3 bases, there was a span of 10 bases. The CDR3 runs 13 residues. Looked up from germline, CDR1 is SGHAT and CDR2 is FQNNGV. CDR3 coding DNA: TGTGCCAGCAGCCCCCCTTGGTACACTGAAGCTTTCTTT. Encoded protein: CASSPPWYTEAFF.

This clonotype was seen ten or more times. The V gene is TRBV12-3 or TRBV12-4, the J gene TRBJ1-1; possible D gene TRBD1, 6 bases. The CDR3 loop spans 15 amino acids. Trimming removed 4 bases at V and 1 base at J, with 13 bases between. The CDR3 sequence: CASSWRGTPNTEAFF. The CDR3 DNA follows: TGTGCCAGCAGTTGGCGCGGGACACCGAACACTGAAGCTTTCTTT.

The V and J genes are TRBV12-3 or TRBV12-4 and TRBJ2-7; D might be TRBD1 or TRBD2, each matching 5 bases. The CDR3 runs to 13 residues. The V gene lost 8 bases and the J gene lost 8 bases, with 19 bases spanning the gap. The CDR3 region has the DNA TGTGCCAGCGGGGGTGGGGTAGTCGCAAAGCAGTACTTC. Translated, it gives CASGGGVVAKQYF.

This clonotype was seen more than once but under ten times. The gene calls are TRBV2 and TRBJ2-7, with D hard to call. Germline assignment: CDR1 SNHLY and CDR2 FYNNEI. V lost 5 bases and J 0 bases, leaving 14 bases between the germline ends. CDR3 length: 15 amino acids. The CDR3 DNA is TGTGCCAGCAGTCCCGGTGTGTGGGTCTCCTACGAGCAGTACTTC. Its translation is CASSPGVWVSYEQYF.

The genes are TRBV7-9 and TRBJ2-2; D not certain. The V end was cut by 1 base, the J end by 0 bases, with 9 bases between. The germline CDR1 and CDR2 sequences are SEHNR and FQNEAQ (reference sequence). This CDR3 region has 16 residues. The DNA for the CDR3 is TGTGCCAGCAGCTTAGGGGTGGCAGCGAACACCGGGGAGCTGTTTTTT. As protein: CASSLGVAANTGELFF. Looking up the rest from reference TRBV7-9 and TRBJ2-2 gives the full variable domain: DTGVSQNPRHKITKRGQNVTFRCDPISEHNRLYWYRQTLGQGPEFLTYFQNEAQLEKSRLLSDRFSAERPKGSFSTLEIQRTEQGDSAMYLCASSLGVAANTGELFFGEGSRLTVL.

V gene TRBV10-3 combines with J gene TRBJ1-5; D gene unclear. The germline CDR1 and CDR2 sequences are ENHRY and SYGVKD. The CDR3 is 14 amino acids. The V gene lost 4 bases and the J gene lost 5 bases, with 12 bases spanning the gap. CDR3 nucleotide sequence: TGTGCCATCAGTGTAGAACCGGAGGATCAGCCCCAGCATTTT. It is translated as CAISVEPEDQPQHF.

The table lists this clonotype with a few counts. The V call is TRBV7-2, the J call TRBJ1-4; D is possibly TRBD1 (6 bases). The CDR3 contains 14 residues. The V end was cut by 6 bases, the J end by 3 bases, with 11 bases between. Per the germline V gene, CDR1 is SGHTA and CDR2 is FQGNSA. CDR3 coding DNA: TGTGCCAGCAGGCAGGGGCCTTCTAATGAAAAACTGTTTTTT. Translating it yields CASRQGPSNEKLFF.

By sample fraction, this clonotype is medium-sized. The V and J genes are TRBV20-1 and TRBJ2-3, with D perhaps matching TRBD2 (6 bases). V shed 8 bases and J shed 5 bases, with 14 bases lying between them. The germline CDR1 and CDR2 sequences are DFQATT and SNEGSKA (reference sequence). This CDR3 has 12 amino acids. The CDR3 DNA sequence: TGCAGTACCCCGACGGGGGTAGATACGCAGTATTTT. Protein sequence: CSTPTGVDTQYF.

The chain links TRBV14 to TRBJ2-7; possibly TRBD2 for D (5 bases). V lost 4 bases and J lost 1, with 14 bases in between. The CDR3 sequence is 15 residues long. The germline gives CDR1 SGHDN, CDR2 FVKESK. The CDR3 loop reads CASSPIGGSSYEQYF. The CDR3 nucleotides are TGTGCCAGCAGCCCCATCGGCGGGTCTTCCTACGAGCAGTACTTC.

The chain combines TRBV4-3 with TRBJ2-3; possible D gene TRBD1, 6 bases. The CDR3 extends over 16 amino acids. The germline V and J ends were trimmed by 3 bases and 0 bases, with 13 bases remaining between them. Germline V gene sequence: CDR1 LGHNA, CDR2 YSLEER. CDR3 sequence reads: CASSQRTGFSTDTQYF. In DNA form, the CDR3 reads TGCGCCAGCAGCCAGCGTACAGGGTTCAGCACAGATACGCAGTATTTT.

In this sample, this clonotype turned up a few times. The chain employs TRBV20-1 and TRBJ2-3; D gene uncertain. Germline loops: CDR1 DFQATT, CDR2 SNEGSKA (reference sequence). Trimming removed 5 bases at V and 1 base at J, with 13 bases between. CDR3 length equals 14 residues. CDR3 in DNA: TGCAGTGCTCCCCCAGCGCATCGCACAGATACGCAGTATTTT. This codes for CSAPPAHRTDTQYF.

This clonotype occurred a few times. The CDR3 DNA reads as TGTGCCAGCTCACCGCCCCGGGACGCGAAGGAGCAGTTCTTC. Protein sequence: CASSPPRDAKEQFF. The gene calls are TRBV18 and TRBJ2-1; perhaps D is TRBD1 or TRBD2 (5 bases each). CDR1 is KGHSH and CDR2 is LQKENI in the germline V gene. This CDR3 comprises 14 residues. Trimming cost V 3 bases and J 10 bases, with 16 bases left between them.

CDR3 sequence reads: CASSLAGQGASQETQYF. CDR3 bases: TGCGCCAGCAGCTTGGCCGGGCAGGGGGCTTCTCAAGAGACCCAGTACTTC. This rearrangement joins TRBV5-1 to TRBJ2-5; 8 bases align to TRBD1. The germline gives CDR1 SGHRS, CDR2 YFSETQ. V was clipped by 0 bases and J by 2 bases; unmatched bases: 9. The CDR3 contains 17 residues.

This clonotype appeared many times. V gene TRBV12-3 or TRBV12-4 combines with J gene TRBJ2-1, with a weak D call TRBD2 (6 bases). CDR3 size: 13 residues. V lost 6 bases, J lost 8 bases, and 14 bases lay in between. The CDR3, as DNA: TGTGCCAGCAGACGGGGGAGGACGGATGAGCAGTTCTTC. Encoded protein: CASRRGRTDEQFF.

This clonotype has only a few counts. CDR3 loop: CSASMGPYQPQHF. The CDR3 DNA is TGCAGTGCTAGCATGGGCCCCTATCAGCCCCAGCATTTT. The chain uses TRBV20-1 and TRBJ1-5; unclear D gene. V was pared by 3 bases and J by 5 bases, with 11 bases between. The CDR3 has 13 amino acids. Germline CDR1 and CDR2: DFQATT and SNEGSKA (reference sequence).

In this sample, this clonotype turned up a few times. This chain connects TRBV29-1 to TRBJ2-5; 8 bases map to TRBD1. CDR3 length: 14 residues. The germline gives CDR1 SQVTM, CDR2 ANQGSEA. V lost 4 bases to trimming and J lost 4 bases; unmatched junction nucleotides: 8. CDR3 region: CSVGGQGWSETQYF. In DNA form, the CDR3 reads TGCAGCGTTGGAGGACAGGGATGGTCAGAGACCCAGTACTTC.

This clonotype appeared a few times. The J gene is TRBJ1-1, the V gene TRBV28, with D perhaps TRBD1 (6 bases). This CDR3 comprises 16 residues. Germline V gene lookup returns CDR1 MDHEN and CDR2 SYDVKM. Trimming shortened V by 3 bases and J by 0 bases, and 14 bases separated the two germline ends. CDR3 region: CASSFPRGGVNTEAFF. Written as DNA, the CDR3 is TGTGCCAGCAGTTTTCCCAGGGGTGGGGTGAACACTGAAGCTTTCTTT.